The clone carrying this T cell receptor beta chain has ten or more counts. What it recognizes is unknown. Indicated time point: patch test 1, 2 weeks after DPC sensitization. Documented treatment: therapeutic diphenylcyclopropenone sensitization with weekly scalp DPC. The data belong to a study of human T cells and chemical hapten exposure. Study-wide findings and caveats: Expanded TCR sets contained significantly more large CDR3 similarity clusters than controls.

TCRdb re-derived calls from the RACE reads in MiXCR, one entry per CDR3 protein. Among about 71,000 distinct CDR3 sequences listed, over 7.5% were seen once. In germline, CDR1 is LGHNA, CDR2 YSLEER. The CDR3 extends over 16 amino acids. V lost 1 base and J lost 2; bases outside the gene matches: 4. The receptor was isolated from a woman in her thirties or forties with alopecia areata. Some clones in this sample may be carry-over from other donors' samples. The material was whole blood, obtained in connection with sensitization to the hapten diphenylcyclopropenone (DPC). V gene TRBV4-3 combines with J gene TRBJ2-1; 8 nucleotides agree with TRBD2. The CDR3 nucleotides read TGCGCCAGCAGCCAAGGTGCGGGGGGCGCCTACAATGAGCAGTTCTTC. It codes for CASSQGAGGAYNEQFF.